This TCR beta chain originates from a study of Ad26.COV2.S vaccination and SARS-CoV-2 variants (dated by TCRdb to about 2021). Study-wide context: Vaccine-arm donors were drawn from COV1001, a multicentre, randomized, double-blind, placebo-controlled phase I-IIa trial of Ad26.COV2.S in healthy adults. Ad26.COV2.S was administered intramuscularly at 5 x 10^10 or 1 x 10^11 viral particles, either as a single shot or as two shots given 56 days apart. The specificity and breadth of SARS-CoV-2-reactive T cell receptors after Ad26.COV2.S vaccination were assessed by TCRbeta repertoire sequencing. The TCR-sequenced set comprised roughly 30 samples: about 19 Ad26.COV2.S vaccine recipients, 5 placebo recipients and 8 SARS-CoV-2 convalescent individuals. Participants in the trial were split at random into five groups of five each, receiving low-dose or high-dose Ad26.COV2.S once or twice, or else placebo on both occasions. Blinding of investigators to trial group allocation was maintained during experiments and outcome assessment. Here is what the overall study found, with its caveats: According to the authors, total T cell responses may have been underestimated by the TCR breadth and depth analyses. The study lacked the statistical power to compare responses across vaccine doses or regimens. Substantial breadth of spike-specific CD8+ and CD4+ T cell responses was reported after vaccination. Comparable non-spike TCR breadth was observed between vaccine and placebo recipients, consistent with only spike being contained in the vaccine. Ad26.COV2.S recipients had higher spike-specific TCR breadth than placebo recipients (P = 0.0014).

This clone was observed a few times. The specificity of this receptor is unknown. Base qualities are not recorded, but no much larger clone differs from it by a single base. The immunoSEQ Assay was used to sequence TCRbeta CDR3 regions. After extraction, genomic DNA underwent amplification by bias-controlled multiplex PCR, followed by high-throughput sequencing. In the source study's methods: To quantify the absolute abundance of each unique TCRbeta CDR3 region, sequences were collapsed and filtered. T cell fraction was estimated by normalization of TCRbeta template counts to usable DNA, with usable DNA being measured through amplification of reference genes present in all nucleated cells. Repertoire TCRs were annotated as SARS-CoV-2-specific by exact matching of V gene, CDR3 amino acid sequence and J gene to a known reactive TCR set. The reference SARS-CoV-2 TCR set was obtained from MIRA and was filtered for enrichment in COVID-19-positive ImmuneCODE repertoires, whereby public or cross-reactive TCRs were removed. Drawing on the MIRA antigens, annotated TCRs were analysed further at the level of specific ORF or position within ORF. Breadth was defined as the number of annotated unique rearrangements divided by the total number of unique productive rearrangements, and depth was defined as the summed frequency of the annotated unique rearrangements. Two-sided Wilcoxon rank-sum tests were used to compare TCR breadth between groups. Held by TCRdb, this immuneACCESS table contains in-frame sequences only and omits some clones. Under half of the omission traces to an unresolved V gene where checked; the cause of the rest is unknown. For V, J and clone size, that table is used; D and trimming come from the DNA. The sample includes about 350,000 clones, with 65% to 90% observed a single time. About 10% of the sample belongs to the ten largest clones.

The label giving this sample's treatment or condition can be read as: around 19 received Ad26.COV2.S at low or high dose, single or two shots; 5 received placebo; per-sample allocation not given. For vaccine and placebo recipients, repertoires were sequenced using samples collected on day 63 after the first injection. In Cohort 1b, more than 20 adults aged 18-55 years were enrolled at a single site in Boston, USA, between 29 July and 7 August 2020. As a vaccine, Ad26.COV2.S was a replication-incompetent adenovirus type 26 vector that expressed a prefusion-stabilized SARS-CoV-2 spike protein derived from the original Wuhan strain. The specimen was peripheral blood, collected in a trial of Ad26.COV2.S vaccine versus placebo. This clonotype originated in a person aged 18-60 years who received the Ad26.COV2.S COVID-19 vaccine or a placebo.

For the CDR3, the sequence is CATRDGTSEGPVQETQYF. The bases read TGTGCCACCAGGGACGGGACTAGCGAGGGACCCGTCCAAGAGACCCAGTACTTC. This chain joins TRBV24-1 to TRBJ2-5; 10 central nucleotides agree with TRBD2. Counted from cysteine to phenylalanine, this CDR3 has 18 amino acids. Only the CDR3 DNA is retained, 54 bases long and in frame from the first base. V ends up 7 bases short and J 1 base short, with an unmatched junction base count of 14. The CDR1 and CDR2 encoded by the germline V gene are KGHDR and SFDVKD.